A selection of T cell receptor beta chains follows, all from one sample in a study of control samples from healthy donors and cancer patients. Clones were read by immunoSEQ multiplex PCR, and TCRdb kept only the in-frame ones, dropping some. The table records approximately 82,000 clones, 90% to 95% of them present only once. Sequencing was carried out using blood. Source of these receptors: a woman aged 18-29 years in good health. The CDR3 runs from the conserved cysteine through the conserved F or W. A D gene is named only where the DNA matches it firmly. The size field is filled for only some rows; it gives once, few, many or a size class.

TRBV6-2/TRBV6-3,once,.,TRBJ1-2,TGTGCCAGCAGCCCGGACAGATTTGAAAAAAGATCCTATGGCTACACCTTC,CASSPDRFEKRSYGYTF
TRBV6-5,.,TRBD2,TRBJ2-2,TGTGCCAGCAGCTTCCTAGCGGGAGAAGCCGGGGAGCTGTTTTTT,CASSFLAGEAGELFF
TRBV19,.,.,TRBJ2-3,TGTGCCAGTAGTATATGGGCAGATACGCAGTATTTT,CASSIWADTQYF
TRBV28,.,TRBD2,TRBJ2-3,TGTGCCAGCAGCCCAATAGCGGGAGGGGGCACAGATACGCAGTATTTT,CASSPIAGGGTDTQYF
TRBV4-1,.,.,TRBJ2-1,TGCGCCAGCAGCCAAGACGCACAGGGTGAGCAGTTCTTC,CASSQDAQGEQFF
TRBV11-2,.,.,TRBJ1-1,TGTGCCAGCAGCTCCCCATGGAACACTGAAGCTTTCTTT,CASSSPWNTEAFF
TRBV28,.,TRBD1,TRBJ1-5,TGTGCCAGCAGCCCAAGCAGGGGGCGAACCCGCAATCAGCCCCAGCATTTT,CASSPSRGRTRNQPQHF
TRBV7-6,.,TRBD1,TRBJ2-5,TGTGCCAGCAGCTTAGAAAGGGGGCGACAAGAGACCCAGTACTTC,CASSLERGRQETQYF
TRBV11-2,.,TRBD1,TRBJ1-1,TGTGCCAGCAGCTTACGACAGGGGCTGAACACTGAAGCTTTCTTT,CASSLRQGLNTEAFF
TRBV7-2,.,.,TRBJ2-1,TGTGCCAGCAGCTTATTCCGGGACTCGGGATTGAATGAGCAGTTCTTC,CASSLFRDSGLNEQFF
TRBV2,.,TRBD2,TRBJ2-7,TGTGCCAGCGGCGGACTAGCTCATGCCTACGAGCAGTACTTC,CASGGLAHAYEQYF
TRBV3-1/TRBV3-2,once,.,TRBJ1-6,TGTGCCAGCAGCCCAACGACAGGCTCCCATTCACCCCTCCACTTT,CASSPTTGSHSPLHF
TRBV7-2,few,.,TRBJ1-1,TGTGCCAGCAGCTTGCTTGGACGGGATACTGAAGCTTTCTTT,CASSLLGRDTEAFF
TRBV18,.,.,TRBJ2-5,TGTGCCAGCTCACCACTTCGTGCCTCCTCGGAGACCCAGTACTTC,CASSPLRASSETQYF
TRBV2,.,.,TRBJ1-4,TGTGCCAGCAGCGCGTTAGCAGGCTCTGGAGAAAAACTGTTTTTT,CASSALAGSGEKLFF
TRBV6-4,.,.,TRBJ2-7,TGTGCCAGCAGTGAAGCCTGGGCTAGCATTTTCGAGCAGTACTTC,CASSEAWASIFEQYF
TRBV6-5,.,.,TRBJ1-3,TGTGCCAGCAGTTACTCCGGACCCAGCTCTGGAAACACCATATATTTT,CASSYSGPSSGNTIYF
TRBV6-2/TRBV6-3,.,.,TRBJ2-7,TGTGCCAGCAGTTACTACAGCCCGGGTGAGCAGTACTTC,CASSYYSPGEQYF
TRBV6-6,.,.,TRBJ2-3,TGTGCCAGCAGTTACGCGGCAGGGACAAGCACAGATACGCAGTATTTT,CASSYAAGTSTDTQYF
TRBV15,.,.,TRBJ2-1,TGTGCCACCAGTTACCGGGACGGCGGTTGGAATGAGCAGTTCTTC,CATSYRDGGWNEQFF
TRBV29-1,.,.,TRBJ1-1,TGCAGCGTATTACGGACAGAGAAGACTGAAGCTTTCTTT,CSVLRTEKTEAFF
TRBV2,.,.,TRBJ2-2,TGTGCCAGCAGCCAACCCCTCGGGCGGAAAGACACCGGGGAGCTGTTTTTT,CASSQPLGRKDTGELFF
TRBV27,.,.,TRBJ1-5,TGTGCCAGCAGTCCCTCCCCGACGGGATTACTTCAGCCCCAGCATTTT,CASSPSPTGLLQPQHF
TRBV12-5,.,.,TRBJ2-4,TGTGCTAGTGGTTTGGCAGGGGGGGACATTCAGTACTTC,CASGLAGGDIQYF
TRBV5-1,.,.,TRBJ1-6,TGCGCCAGCAGTTTCGAGGGGTCCTATAATTCACCCCTCCACTTT,CASSFEGSYNSPLHF
TRBV7-2,.,TRBD1,TRBJ2-2,TGTGCCAGCAGCCCCGACAGGGCCGGGGAGCTGTTTTTT,CASSPDRAGELFF
TRBV5-4,.,TRBD2,TRBJ2-2,TGTGCCAGCAGCTTGGGGCGGCCACTAGCGGGCCGTAACGGGGAGCTGTTTTTT,CASSLGRPLAGRNGELFF
TRBV27,.,.,TRBJ1-2,TGTGCCAGCAGGGCGTCGGGGACACTAGGTACCCGGAACTATGGCTACACCTTC,CASRASGTLGTRNYGYTF
TRBV5-4,.,.,TRBJ2-3,TGTGCCAGCAGCTTGGAATCGGGGGCAGGGCCCGGCGCAGATACGCAGTATTTT,CASSLESGAGPGADTQYF
TRBV3-1/TRBV3-2,.,.,TRBJ1-4,TGTGCCAGCAGCCAATTTCGGACAGATAATGAAAAACTGTTTTTT,CASSQFRTDNEKLFF
TRBV6-2/TRBV6-3,.,.,TRBJ2-4,TGTGCCAGCAGTAACCCCTCGGGTTTCGGGGCCAAAAACATTCAGTACTTC,CASSNPSGFGAKNIQYF
TRBV7-9,once,.,TRBJ1-1,TGTGCCAGCAGCTTAACGGGATCTGAAGCTTTCTTT,CASSLTGSEAFF
TRBV7-9,.,.,TRBJ2-7,TGTGCCAGCAGCCCTGGAAAGGGGCCCGGCGAGCAGTACTTC,CASSPGKGPGEQYF
TRBV28,.,TRBD1,TRBJ1-1,TGTGCCAGCAGTTCAACCGGGACAGCGAACACTGAAGCTTTCTTT,CASSSTGTANTEAFF
TRBV19,.,.,TRBJ2-2,TGTGCCAGTAGTATCGGACCAACCGGGGAGCTGTTTTTT,CASSIGPTGELFF
TRBV7-3,.,.,TRBJ2-2,TGTGCCAGCAGCCTAAGCCGACTAGCCGGGGAGCTGTTTTTT,CASSLSRLAGELFF
TRBV5-6,.,.,TRBJ1-3,TGTGCCAGCACCAGCCCGGGTACTGGAAACACCATATATTTT,CASTSPGTGNTIYF
TRBV28,.,TRBD1,TRBJ1-1,TGTGCCAGCAACAGGGACAGCCTGAACACTGAAGCTTTCTTT,CASNRDSLNTEAFF
TRBV6-2/TRBV6-3,once,TRBD2,TRBJ2-3,TGTGCCAGCAGTTTCGCTAGCGGGGGATCCACAGATACGCAGTATTTT,CASSFASGGSTDTQYF
TRBV24-1,.,.,TRBJ2-3,TGTGCCACCAGTGTGAGGGATCGGGGCACAGATACGCAGTATTTT,CATSVRDRGTDTQYF
TRBV18,.,.,TRBJ1-3,TGTGCCAGCTCACCGACGGGGTCTGGTGACACCATATATTTT,CASSPTGSGDTIYF
TRBV5-1,.,.,TRBJ1-1,TGCGCCAGCAGCTCGGGCCAAATCACTGAAGCTTTCTTT,CASSSGQITEAFF
TRBV19,.,.,TRBJ1-2,TGTGCCAGTATGCAGGGACCATATGGCTACACCTTC,CASMQGPYGYTF
TRBV12-3/TRBV12-4,.,.,TRBJ1-1,TGTGCCAGCAAAACGAGGGGGGGCACTGAAGCTTTCTTT,CASKTRGGTEAFF
TRBV27,.,TRBD2,TRBJ2-3,TGTGCCAGCAGTTTATTGTCTAGCGGGGGCACAGATACGCAGTATTTT,CASSLLSSGGTDTQYF
TRBV6-5,.,.,TRBJ2-7,TGTGCCATCCGAGATGTCAGGTCTACCTACGAGCAGTACTTC,CAIRDVRSTYEQYF
TRBV6-4,.,TRBD2,TRBJ2-3,TGTGCCAGCAGTGAACTAGCGGCGGATACGCAGTATTTT,CASSELAADTQYF
TRBV5-8,.,.,TRBJ2-7,TGTGCCAGCATTTCCTGGGACAACCCCTACGAGCAGTACTTC,CASISWDNPYEQYF
TRBV5-1,.,TRBD2,TRBJ2-3,TGCGCCAGCAGCTTTGGGACTAGCGGCACAGATACGCAGTATTTT,CASSFGTSGTDTQYF
TRBV7-2,.,TRBD2,TRBJ2-7,TGTGCCAGCAGCTTAGGCGGGGGGGCCTACGAGCAGTACTTC,CASSLGGGAYEQYF
TRBV11-3,.,.,TRBJ2-1,TGTGCCAGCAGCTTAACTCAAGGGTGGGGTCGCAATGAGCAGTTCTTC,CASSLTQGWGRNEQFF
TRBV24-1,.,TRBD2,TRBJ2-1,TGTGCCACCAGTGATCCCAACATAGCGGGAGGGCACTACAATGAGCAGTTCTTC,CATSDPNIAGGHYNEQFF
TRBV11-2,.,.,TRBJ2-1,TGTGCCAGCACTATTTTGGGTCTAGGGGTCTATGAGCAGTTCTTC,CASTILGLGVYEQFF
TRBV15,.,.,TRBJ2-5,TGTGCCACCAGCAGGTTTCCCCGGGACCAAGAGACCCAGTACTTC,CATSRFPRDQETQYF